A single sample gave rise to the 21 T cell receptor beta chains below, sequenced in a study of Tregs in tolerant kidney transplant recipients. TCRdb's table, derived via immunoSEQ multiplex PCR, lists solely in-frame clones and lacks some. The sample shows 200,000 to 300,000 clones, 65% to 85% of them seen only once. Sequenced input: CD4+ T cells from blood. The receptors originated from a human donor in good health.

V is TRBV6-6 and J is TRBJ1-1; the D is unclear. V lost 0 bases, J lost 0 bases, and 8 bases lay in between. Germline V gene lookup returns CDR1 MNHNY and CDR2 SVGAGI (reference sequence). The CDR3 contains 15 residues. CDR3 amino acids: CASSYSRLLNTEAFF. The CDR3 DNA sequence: TGTGCCAGCAGTTACTCCAGGCTCCTGAACACTGAAGCTTTCTTT.

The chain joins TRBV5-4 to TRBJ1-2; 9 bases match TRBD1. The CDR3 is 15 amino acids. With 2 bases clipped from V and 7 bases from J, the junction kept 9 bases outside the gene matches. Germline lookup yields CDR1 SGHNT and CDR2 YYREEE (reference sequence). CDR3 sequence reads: CASSFAQGAAGGYTF. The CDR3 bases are TGTGCCAGCAGCTTCGCACAGGGGGCTGCGGGTGGCTACACCTTC.

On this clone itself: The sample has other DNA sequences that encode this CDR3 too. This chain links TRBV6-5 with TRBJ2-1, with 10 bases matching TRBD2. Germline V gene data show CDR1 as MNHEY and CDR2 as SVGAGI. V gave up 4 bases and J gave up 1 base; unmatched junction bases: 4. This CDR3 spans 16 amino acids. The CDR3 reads CASSSQLAGSYNEQFF. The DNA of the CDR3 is TGTGCCAGCAGTTCCCAACTAGCGGGGTCCTACAATGAGCAGTTCTTC.

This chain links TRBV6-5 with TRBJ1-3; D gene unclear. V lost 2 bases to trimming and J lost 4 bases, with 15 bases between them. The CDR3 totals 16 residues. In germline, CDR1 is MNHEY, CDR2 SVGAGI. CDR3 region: CASSYEALQPGNTIYF. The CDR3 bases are TGTGCCAGCAGTTACGAGGCCTTACAACCCGGAAACACCATATATTTT.

CDR3 amino acids: CASSYSWQGRETQYF. CDR3 DNA: TGTGCCAGCAGTTACTCGTGGCAGGGGAGGGAGACCCAGTACTTC. The V and J genes are TRBV6-6 and TRBJ2-5; D assignment may be TRBD1 or TRBD2 (6 bases each). This CDR3 is built from 15 residues. The ends were cut back, 0 bases at V and 5 bases at J, with 13 bases in the middle. Germline values: CDR1 MNHNY, CDR2 SVGAGI (reference sequence).

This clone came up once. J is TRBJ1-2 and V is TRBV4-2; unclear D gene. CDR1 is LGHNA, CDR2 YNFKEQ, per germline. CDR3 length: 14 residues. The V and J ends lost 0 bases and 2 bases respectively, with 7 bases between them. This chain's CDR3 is CASSQDTENYGYTF. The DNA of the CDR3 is TGTGCCAGCAGCCAAGACACCGAGAACTATGGCTACACCTTC.

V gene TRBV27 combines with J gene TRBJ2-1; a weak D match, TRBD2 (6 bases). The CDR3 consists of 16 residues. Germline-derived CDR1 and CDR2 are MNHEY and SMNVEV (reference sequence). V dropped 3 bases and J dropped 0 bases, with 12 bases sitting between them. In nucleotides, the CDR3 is TGTGCCAGCAGTTTGAGGAGGGAGAGCTCCTACAATGAGCAGTTCTTC. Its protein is CASSLRRESSYNEQFF.

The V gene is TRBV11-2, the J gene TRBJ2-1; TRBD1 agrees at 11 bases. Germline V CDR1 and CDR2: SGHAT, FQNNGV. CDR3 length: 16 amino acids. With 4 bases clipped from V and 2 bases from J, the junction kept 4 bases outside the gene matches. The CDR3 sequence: CASSSLGQGAYNEQFF. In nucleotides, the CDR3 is TGTGCCAGCAGCTCCCTGGGACAGGGGGCCTACAATGAGCAGTTCTTC.

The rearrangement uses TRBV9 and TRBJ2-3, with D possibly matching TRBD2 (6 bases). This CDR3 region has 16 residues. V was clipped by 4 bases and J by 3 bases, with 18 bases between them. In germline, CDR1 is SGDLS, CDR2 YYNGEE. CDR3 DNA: TGTGCCAGCAGCCCCGGTCCGGGGGAGATGACAGATACGCAGTATTTT. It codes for CASSPGPGEMTDTQYF.

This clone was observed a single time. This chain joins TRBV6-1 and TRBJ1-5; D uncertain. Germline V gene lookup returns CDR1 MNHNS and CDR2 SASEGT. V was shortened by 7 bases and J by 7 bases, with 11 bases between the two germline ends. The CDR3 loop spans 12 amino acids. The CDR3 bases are TGTGCCAGCAAGACCGGGGTACAGCCCCAGCATTTT. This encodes CASKTGVQPQHF.

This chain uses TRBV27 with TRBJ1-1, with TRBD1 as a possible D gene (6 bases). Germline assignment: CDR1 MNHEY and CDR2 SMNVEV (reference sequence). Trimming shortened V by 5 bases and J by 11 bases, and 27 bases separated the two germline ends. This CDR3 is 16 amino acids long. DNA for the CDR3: TGTGCCAGCAGTCAAATGGGGGACACCCGAGGGGCGTGCGCTTTCTTT. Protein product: CASSQMGDTRGACAFF.

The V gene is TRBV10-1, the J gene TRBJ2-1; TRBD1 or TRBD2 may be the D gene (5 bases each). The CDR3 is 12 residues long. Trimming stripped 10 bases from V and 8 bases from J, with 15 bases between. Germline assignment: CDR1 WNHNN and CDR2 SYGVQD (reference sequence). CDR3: CATGTIGDEQFF. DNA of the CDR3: TGCGCCACCGGGACGATCGGGGATGAGCAGTTCTTC.

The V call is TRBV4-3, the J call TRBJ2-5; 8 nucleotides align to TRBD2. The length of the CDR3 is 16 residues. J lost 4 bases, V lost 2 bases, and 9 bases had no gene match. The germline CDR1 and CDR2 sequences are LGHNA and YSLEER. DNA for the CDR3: TGCGCCAGCAGCCAACGGGGACTAGAGGGGTTAGAGACCCAGTACTTC. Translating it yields CASSQRGLEGLETQYF.

The CDR3, as DNA: TGTGCCAGTAGTATAGTTTGGAGGGCTGGGGCCAACGTCCTGACTTTC. This sequence encodes CASSIVWRAGANVLTF. The chain joins TRBV19 to TRBJ2-6; the D gene is possibly TRBD2 (6 bases). Between the trimmed V and J ends, which lost 1 base and 2 bases, there was a span of 9 bases. CDR1 LNHDA and CDR2 SQIVND come from the germline V gene (reference sequence). The CDR3 is 16 amino acids. The complete variable domain, with remaining parts taken from reference TRBV19 and TRBJ2-6, reads DGGITQSPKYLFRKEGQNVTLSCEQNLNHDAMYWYRQDPGQGLRLIYYSQIVNDFQKGDIAEGYSVSREKKESFPLTVTSAQKNPTAFYLCASSIVWRAGANVLTFGAGSRLTVL.

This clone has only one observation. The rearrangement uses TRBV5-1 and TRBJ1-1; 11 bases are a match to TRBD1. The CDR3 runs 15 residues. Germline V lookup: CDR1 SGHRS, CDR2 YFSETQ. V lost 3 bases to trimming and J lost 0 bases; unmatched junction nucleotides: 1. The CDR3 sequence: CASSWGQGVNTEAFF. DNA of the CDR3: TGCGCCAGCAGCTGGGGACAGGGGGTGAACACTGAAGCTTTCTTT.

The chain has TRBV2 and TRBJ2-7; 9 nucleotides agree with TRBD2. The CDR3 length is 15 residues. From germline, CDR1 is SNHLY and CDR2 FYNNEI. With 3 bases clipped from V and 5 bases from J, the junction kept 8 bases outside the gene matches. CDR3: CASSEGGTSLDEQYF. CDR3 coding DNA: TGTGCCAGCAGTGAGGGGGGGACTAGCTTGGACGAGCAGTACTTC.

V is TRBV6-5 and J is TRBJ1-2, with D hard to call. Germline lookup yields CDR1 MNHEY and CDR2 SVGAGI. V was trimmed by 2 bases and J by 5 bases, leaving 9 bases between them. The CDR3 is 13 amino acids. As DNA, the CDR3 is TGTGCCAGCAGTTACGGGCAGTCTTATGGCTACACCTTC. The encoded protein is CASSYGQSYGYTF.

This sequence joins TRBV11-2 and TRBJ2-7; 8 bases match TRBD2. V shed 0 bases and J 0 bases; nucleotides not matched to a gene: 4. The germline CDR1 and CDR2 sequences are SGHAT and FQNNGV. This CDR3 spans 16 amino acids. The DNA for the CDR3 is TGTGCCAGCAGCTTAGACGTAGCGGGGTCCTCCTACGAGCAGTACTTC. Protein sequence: CASSLDVAGSSYEQYF.

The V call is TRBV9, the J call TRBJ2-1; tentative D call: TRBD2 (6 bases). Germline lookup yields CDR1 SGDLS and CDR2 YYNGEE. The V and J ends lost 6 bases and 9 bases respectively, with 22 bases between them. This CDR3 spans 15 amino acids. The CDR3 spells CASNRPLGRQSEQFF. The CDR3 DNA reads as TGTGCCAGCAACAGGCCCCTAGGGAGGCAAAGTGAGCAGTTCTTC.

The DNA for the CDR3 is TGTGCCAGCAGTCCGGAGGCCGACATGAGAGGCTACACCTTC. This encodes CASSPEADMRGYTF. J is TRBJ1-2 and V is TRBV4-2; no firm D call. CDR1 and CDR2 from the germline V gene are LGHNA and YNFKEQ. The CDR3 loop spans 14 amino acids. Trimming left V 6 bases short and J 8 bases short, with 19 bases between.

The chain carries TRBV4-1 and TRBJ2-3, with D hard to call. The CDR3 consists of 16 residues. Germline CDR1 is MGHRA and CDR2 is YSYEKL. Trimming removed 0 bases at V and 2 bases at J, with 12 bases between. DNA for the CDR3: TGCGCCAGCAGCCAAGATAAGAACAGAGTCACAGATACGCAGTATTTT. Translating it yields CASSQDKNRVTDTQYF.